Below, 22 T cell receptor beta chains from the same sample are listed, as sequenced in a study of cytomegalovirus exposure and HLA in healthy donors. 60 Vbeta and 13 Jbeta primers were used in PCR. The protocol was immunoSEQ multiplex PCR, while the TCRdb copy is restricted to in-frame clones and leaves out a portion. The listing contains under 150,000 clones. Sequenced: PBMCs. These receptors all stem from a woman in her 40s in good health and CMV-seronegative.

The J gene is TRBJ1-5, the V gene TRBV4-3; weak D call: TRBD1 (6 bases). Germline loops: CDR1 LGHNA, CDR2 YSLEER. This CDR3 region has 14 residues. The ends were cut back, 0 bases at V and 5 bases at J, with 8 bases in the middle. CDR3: CASSQDYRDQPQHF. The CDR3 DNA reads TGCGCCAGCAGCCAAGATTACAGGGATCAGCCCCAGCATTTT.

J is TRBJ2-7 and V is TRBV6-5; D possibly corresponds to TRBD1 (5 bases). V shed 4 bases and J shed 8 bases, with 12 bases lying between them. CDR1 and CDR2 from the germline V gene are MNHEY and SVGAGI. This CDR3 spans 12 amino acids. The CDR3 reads CASSLDSRKQYF. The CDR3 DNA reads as TGTGCCAGCAGTTTAGACAGTCGCAAGCAGTACTTC.

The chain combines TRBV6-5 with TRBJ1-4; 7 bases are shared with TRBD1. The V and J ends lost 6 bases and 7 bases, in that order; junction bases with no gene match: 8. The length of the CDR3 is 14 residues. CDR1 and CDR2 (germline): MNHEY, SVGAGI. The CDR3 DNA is TGTGCCAGCAGGCAAGGGGGCATGGGTGAAAAACTGTTTTTT. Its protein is CASRQGGMGEKLFF.

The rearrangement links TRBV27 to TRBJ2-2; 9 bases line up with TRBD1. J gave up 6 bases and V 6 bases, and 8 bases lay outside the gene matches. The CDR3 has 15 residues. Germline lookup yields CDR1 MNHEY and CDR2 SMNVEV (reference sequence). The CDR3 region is CASRGTGLTSGELFF. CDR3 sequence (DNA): TGTGCCAGCAGGGGGACAGGGTTAACCTCCGGGGAGCTGTTTTTT.

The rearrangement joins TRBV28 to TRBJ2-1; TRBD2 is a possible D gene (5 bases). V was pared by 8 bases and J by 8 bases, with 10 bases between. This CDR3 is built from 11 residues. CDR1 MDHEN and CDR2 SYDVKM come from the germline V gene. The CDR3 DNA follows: TGTGCCAGCGTTTGGGGAGATGAGCAGTTCTTC. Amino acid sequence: CASVWGDEQFF.

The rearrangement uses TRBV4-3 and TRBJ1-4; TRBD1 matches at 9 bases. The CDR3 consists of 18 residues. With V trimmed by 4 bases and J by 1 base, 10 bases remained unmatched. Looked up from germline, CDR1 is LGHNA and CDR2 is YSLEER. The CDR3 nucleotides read TGCGCCAGCAGCCGAGTGACAGGGGGAGAGGGAACTAATGAAAAACTGTTTTTT. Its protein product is CASSRVTGGEGTNEKLFF.

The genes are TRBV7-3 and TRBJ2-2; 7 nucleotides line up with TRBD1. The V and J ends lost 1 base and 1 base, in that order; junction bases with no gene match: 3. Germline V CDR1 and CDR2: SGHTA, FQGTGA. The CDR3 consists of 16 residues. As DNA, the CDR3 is TGTGCCAGCAGCTTAAGAGCAGGGGGGAACACCGGGGAGCTGTTTTTT. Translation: CASSLRAGGNTGELFF. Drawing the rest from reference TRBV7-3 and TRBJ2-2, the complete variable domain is GAGVSQTPSNKVTEKGKYVELRCDPISGHTALYWYRQSLGQGPEFLIYFQGTGAADDSGLPNDRFFAVRPEGSVSTLKIQRTERGDSAVYLCASSLRAGGNTGELFFGEGSRLTVL.

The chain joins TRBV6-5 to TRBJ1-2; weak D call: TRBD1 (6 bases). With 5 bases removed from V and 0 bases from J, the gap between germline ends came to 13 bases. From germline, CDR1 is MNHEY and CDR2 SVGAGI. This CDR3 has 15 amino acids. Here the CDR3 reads CASSPWTEANYGYTF. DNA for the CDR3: TGTGCCAGCAGTCCCTGGACAGAAGCTAACTATGGCTACACCTTC.

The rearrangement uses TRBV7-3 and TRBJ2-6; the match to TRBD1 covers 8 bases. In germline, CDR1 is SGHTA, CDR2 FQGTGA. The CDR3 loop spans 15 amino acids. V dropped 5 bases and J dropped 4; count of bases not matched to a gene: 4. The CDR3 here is CASSLQGAGANVLTF. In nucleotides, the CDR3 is TGTGCCAGCAGCCTCCAGGGGGCCGGGGCCAACGTCCTGACTTTC.

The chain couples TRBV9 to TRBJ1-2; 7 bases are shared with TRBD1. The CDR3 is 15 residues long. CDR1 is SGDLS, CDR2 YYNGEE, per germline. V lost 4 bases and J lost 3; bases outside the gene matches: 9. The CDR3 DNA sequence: TGTGCCAGCAGCCGAACCACAGGGGAGGACTATGGCTACACCTTC. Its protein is CASSRTTGEDYGYTF. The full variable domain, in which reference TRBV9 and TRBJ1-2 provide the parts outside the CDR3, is DSGVTQTPKHLITATGQRVTLRCSPRSGDLSVYWYQQSLDQGLQFLIQYYNGEERAKGNILERFSAQQFPDLHSELNLSSLELGDSALYFCASSRTTGEDYGYTFGSGTRLTVV.

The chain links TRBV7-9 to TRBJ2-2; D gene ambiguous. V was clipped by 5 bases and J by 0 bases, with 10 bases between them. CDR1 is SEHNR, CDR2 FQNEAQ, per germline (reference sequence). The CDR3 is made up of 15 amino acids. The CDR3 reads CASSTETANTGELFF. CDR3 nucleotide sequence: TGTGCCAGCAGCACAGAAACTGCGAACACCGGGGAGCTGTTTTTT.

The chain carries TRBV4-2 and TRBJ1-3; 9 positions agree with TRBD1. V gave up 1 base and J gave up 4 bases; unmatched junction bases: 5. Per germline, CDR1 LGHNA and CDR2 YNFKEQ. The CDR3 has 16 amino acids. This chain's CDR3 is CASSQVSTGGGNTIYF. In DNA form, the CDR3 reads TGTGCCAGCAGCCAAGTATCCACAGGGGGCGGAAACACCATATATTTT.

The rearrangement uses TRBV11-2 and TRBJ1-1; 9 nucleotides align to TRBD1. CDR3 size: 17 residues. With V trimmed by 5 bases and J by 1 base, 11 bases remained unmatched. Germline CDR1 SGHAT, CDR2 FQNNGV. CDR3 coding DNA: TGTGCCAGCAGCCCTGGACAGGGGATGAGTAGGAACACTGAAGCTTTCTTT. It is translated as CASSPGQGMSRNTEAFF.

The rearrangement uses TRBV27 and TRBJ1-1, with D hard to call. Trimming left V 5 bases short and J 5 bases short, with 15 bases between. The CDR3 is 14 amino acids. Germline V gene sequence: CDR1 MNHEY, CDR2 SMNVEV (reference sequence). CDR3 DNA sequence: TGTGCCAGCAGTCTCCCGGGTCGGGGAACTGAAGCTTTCTTT. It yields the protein CASSLPGRGTEAFF.

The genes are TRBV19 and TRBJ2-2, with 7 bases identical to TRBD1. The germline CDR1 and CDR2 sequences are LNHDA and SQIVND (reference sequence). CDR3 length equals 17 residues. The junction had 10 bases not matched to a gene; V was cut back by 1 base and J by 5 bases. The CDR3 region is CASSIGKRGLVTGELFF. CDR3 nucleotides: TGTGCCAGTAGTATAGGGAAGAGGGGGCTGGTGACCGGGGAGCTGTTTTTT.

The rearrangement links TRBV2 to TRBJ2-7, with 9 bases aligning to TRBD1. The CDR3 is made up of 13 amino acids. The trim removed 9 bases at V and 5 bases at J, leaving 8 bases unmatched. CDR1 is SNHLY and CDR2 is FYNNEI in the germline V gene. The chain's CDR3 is CARAGTGNDEQYF. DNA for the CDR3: TGTGCCAGGGCCGGGACAGGGAACGACGAGCAGTACTTC.

The CDR3 region is CASSLAQRETQYF. In DNA form, the CDR3 reads TGCGCCAGCAGCTTGGCGCAACGGGAGACCCAGTACTTC. The chain recombines TRBV5-1 with TRBJ2-5; D call uncertain. CDR1 is SGHRS, CDR2 YFSETQ, per germline. V lost 0 bases, J lost 5 bases, and 8 bases lay in between. CDR3 length: 13 amino acids.

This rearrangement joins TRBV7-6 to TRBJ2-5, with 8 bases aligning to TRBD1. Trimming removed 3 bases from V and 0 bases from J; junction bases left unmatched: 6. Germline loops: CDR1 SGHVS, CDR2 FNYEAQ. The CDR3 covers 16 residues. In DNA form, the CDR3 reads TGTGCCAGCAGCTTTGGACAGGGAGAGAACCAAGAGACCCAGTACTTC. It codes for CASSFGQGENQETQYF.

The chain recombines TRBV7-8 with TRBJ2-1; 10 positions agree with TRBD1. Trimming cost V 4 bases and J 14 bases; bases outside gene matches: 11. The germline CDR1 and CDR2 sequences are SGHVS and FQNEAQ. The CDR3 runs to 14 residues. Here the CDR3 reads CASSSYRQGAIEFF. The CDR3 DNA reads TGTGCCAGCAGCTCATACCGACAGGGGGCAATAGAGTTCTTC.

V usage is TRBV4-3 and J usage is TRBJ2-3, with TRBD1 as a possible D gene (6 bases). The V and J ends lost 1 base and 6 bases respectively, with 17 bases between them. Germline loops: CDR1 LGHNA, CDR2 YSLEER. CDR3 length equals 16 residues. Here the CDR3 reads CASSQVLGNREDTQYF. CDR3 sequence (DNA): TGCGCCAGCAGCCAAGTGTTGGGGAACAGGGAGGATACGCAGTATTTT.

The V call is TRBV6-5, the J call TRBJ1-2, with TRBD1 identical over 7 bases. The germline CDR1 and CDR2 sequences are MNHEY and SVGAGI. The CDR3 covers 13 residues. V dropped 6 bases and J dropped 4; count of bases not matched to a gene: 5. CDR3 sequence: CASRRTGSYGYTF. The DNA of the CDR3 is TGTGCCAGCAGACGGACAGGATCCTATGGCTACACCTTC.

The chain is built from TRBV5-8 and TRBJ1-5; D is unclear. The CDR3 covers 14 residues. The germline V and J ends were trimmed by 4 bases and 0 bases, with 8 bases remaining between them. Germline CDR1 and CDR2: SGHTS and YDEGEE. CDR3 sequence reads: CASSRVNSNQPQHF. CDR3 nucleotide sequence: TGTGCCAGCAGCCGAGTGAATAGCAATCAGCCCCAGCATTTT.